This T cell receptor beta chain was sequenced during a study of OX40 agonist ivuxolimab in advanced cancers. The germline V gene encodes CDR1 SGHTA and CDR2 FQGNSA. This CDR3 is 14 amino acids long. V was trimmed by 5 bases and J by 1 base, leaving 10 bases between them. Sequenced by immunoSEQ multiplex PCR; TCRdb stores in-frame clones only, minus some. The table shows about 42,000 clones, with approximately 92% occurring only once. Study results and caveats: CD8+ T cells averaged more expanded clones than CD4+. Not determined was the antigen specificity of the expanded peripheral T cells. At 0.1 to 3.0 mg/kg and by week 6, CD4+ and CD8+ T cells in the blood had expanded clonally. Part of the nonresponder group also had normalized T-cell clonal expansion that was low.

Notes on this clone: Its antigen is currently unknown.

The source is an adult with an advanced solid tumor such as melanoma, head and neck, liver or kidney cancer. This chain connects TRBV7-2 to TRBJ2-3; possible D gene TRBD1, 5 bases. The material sequenced was CD4+ or CD8+ T cells sorted from blood, taken in a trial of the OX40 agonist ivuxolimab. The CDR3 DNA reads TGTGCCAGCAGCCCCAGGGCGGGCACAGATACGCAGTATTTT. Its protein is CASSPRAGTDTQYF.